This TCR beta chain was documented in a study of blood T cells in healthy people across ages. The authors ran a second PCR of roughly 6 to 12 cycles using a sample-barcoded 5' primer and a J-beta primer mix. TCRdb ran MiXCR on the 5' RACE reads and lists one entry per CDR3 protein. The sample lists 450,000 to 650,000 distinct CDR3 sequences, less than 25% seen once, with 8.5% to 9.5% in the top ten. This clonotype was detected only a few times. CDR1 and CDR2 (germline): SGHTA, FQGNSA. The CDR3 is made up of 14 amino acids. This same sample was also taken into another study, of T cells of mothers and their children.

The source material was blood. This receptor was identified in a boy aged 10-17 years in good health. The chain uses TRBV7-2 and TRBJ2-5; 8 nucleotides align to TRBD1. The J call is doubtful: the DNA matches TRBJ2-1 better. This CDR3 is CASSRTGMRNEQFF. CDR3 coding DNA: TGTGCCAGCAGCCGGACAGGGATGAGAAATGAGCAGTTCTTC.